The clone carrying this T cell receptor (beta chain) has a count of ten or more. Its cognate antigen is unknown. This specimen comes from a study of CD8 T cells in ankylosing spondylitis. Making use of molecular barcodes, quantitative 5'-RACE generated TCR beta libraries. TCRdb independently ran MiXCR on the 5' RACE reads; one entry per CDR3 protein. The sample contains some 120,000 distinct CDR3 sequences, about 6.5% of which appear only once. V dropped 5 bases and J dropped 0 bases, with 15 bases sitting between them. Germline CDR1 and CDR2: SGHRS and YFSETQ. This CDR3 is 16 amino acids long. Findings and caveats of the study: Clones linked to the disease showed a CD8+ phenotype. They occurred at relatively low frequencies in peripheral blood.

The V and J genes are TRBV5-1 and TRBJ2-1; D unresolved. The receptor's source is a male donor with ankylosing spondylitis or in good health (not recorded which). The sample comprised blood, either unsorted or a sorted T cell fraction (not recorded which). The CDR3 nucleotides read TGCGCCAGCAGGTTAGCAGCCCAAGGCTCCTACAATGAGCAGTTCTTC. Protein product: CASRLAAQGSYNEQFF. The entire variable domain, with the rest obtained from reference TRBV5-1 and TRBJ2-1, is as follows: KAGVTQTPRYLIKTRGQQVTLSCSPISGHRSVSWYQQTPGQGLQFLFEYFSETQRNKGNFPGRFSGRQFSNSRSEMNVSTLELGDSALYLCASRLAAQGSYNEQFFGPGTRLTVL.